This T cell receptor (beta chain) is drawn from a study of blood T cell repertoires in COVID-19. Study-level background: Researchers got acute and convalescent COVID-19 samples from the United States, Italy and Spain. The cDNA or gDNA used as material had been derived from T cells, B-cell-depleted T cells, or PBMCs.

Trimming pared 2 bases from V and 10 bases from J, leaving 7 bases between. Per germline, CDR1 SGDLS and CDR2 YYNGEE. CDR3 length: 11 residues. The protocol was immunoSEQ multiplex PCR, while the TCRdb copy is restricted to in-frame clones and leaves out a portion. The sample records 300,000 or so clones, over 80% being singletons. The genes are TRBV9 and TRBJ2-1; D is unresolved. Material: peripheral blood. This receptor was obtained from a woman aged 45-65 years with active or convalescent COVID-19. CDR3 nucleotides: TGTGCCAGCAGCGTCGGCGGAGAGCAGTTCTTC. It encodes CASSVGGEQFF.